The 31 T cell receptor beta chains given below trace back to one sample, sequenced in a study of blood T cell repertoires in COVID-19. Only in-frame clones appear in the TCRdb table, and some are missing; sequencing was by immunoSEQ multiplex PCR. The table shows 120,000 to 150,000 clones, with more than 80% occurring only once. Sample: PBMCs or T cells enriched from blood (not recorded which). These receptors were obtained from a woman aged 18 to 35 who had been exposed to COVID-19.

This chain connects TRBV2 to TRBJ1-1, with 7 bases matching TRBD1. V was clipped by 6 bases and J by 4 bases; unmatched bases: 8. The CDR3 loop spans 14 amino acids. Germline CDR1 reads SNHLY; CDR2 reads FYNNEI. The CDR3 reads CASSLLQGGTEAFF. In nucleotides, the CDR3 is TGTGCCAGCAGCCTACTTCAGGGGGGCACTGAAGCTTTCTTT.

The chain recombines TRBV9 with TRBJ1-1; 11 positions agree with TRBD1. With V trimmed by 0 bases and J by 4 bases, 2 bases remained unmatched. Germline CDR1 is SGDLS and CDR2 is YYNGEE. The CDR3 length is 15 residues. CDR3 DNA: TGTGCCAGCAGCGTAGGAGGGACAGGGGGCACTGAAGCTTTCTTT. Protein product: CASSVGGTGGTEAFF.

The chain links TRBV18 to TRBJ1-6; 8 positions match TRBD1. V lost 2 bases and J lost 3; bases outside the gene matches: 9. CDR1 and CDR2 from the germline V gene are KGHSH and LQKENI. The CDR3 contains 18 residues. CDR3 coding DNA: TGTGCCAGCTCACCATTTTCCCGAGGACAGGGCTATAATTCACCCCTCCACTTT. It translates to CASSPFSRGQGYNSPLHF.

This rearrangement joins TRBV5-6 to TRBJ2-5; D is unclear. Trimming removed 0 bases at V and 5 bases at J, with 11 bases between. The V gene's germline CDR1 is SGHDT and CDR2 YYEEEE. This CDR3 is 14 amino acids long. Here the CDR3 DNA reads TGTGCCAGCAGCTTGGTGCCTAGTCCGGAGACCCAGTACTTC. It encodes CASSLVPSPETQYF.

V gene TRBV5-1 combines with J gene TRBJ2-1; TRBD1 might be the D (6 bases). Germline loops: CDR1 SGHRS, CDR2 YFSETQ. V lost 4 bases and J lost 6, with 14 bases in between. The CDR3 sequence is 14 residues long. CDR3 in amino acids: CASSKGQPGNEQFF. The CDR3 region has the DNA TGCGCCAGCAGCAAGGGACAACCGGGCAATGAGCAGTTCTTC.

The chain recombines TRBV6-5 with TRBJ2-1, with 8 bases fitting TRBD2. This CDR3 spans 14 amino acids. Unmatched junction bases numbered 7, after V lost 4 bases and J lost 8 bases. Germline loops: CDR1 MNHEY, CDR2 SVGAGI. For the CDR3, the DNA is TGTGCCAGCAGTTTCAACGGGAGGGAGGATGAGCAGTTCTTC. Protein product: CASSFNGREDEQFF.

The genes are TRBV28 and TRBJ1-5; 7 bases are shared with TRBD1. J was trimmed by 5 bases and V by 1 base; bases with no gene match: 14. The germline gives CDR1 MDHEN, CDR2 SYDVKM. The CDR3 covers 18 residues. The CDR3 spells CASSLSTGFGSLDQPQHF. DNA of the CDR3: TGTGCCAGCAGTTTATCGACAGGGTTTGGCAGCCTTGATCAGCCCCAGCATTTT.

The count of this clone is one. The CDR3 region is CAISTQTSGPSTDTQYF. The CDR3 nucleotides are TGTGCCATCAGTACTCAGACTAGCGGGCCTAGCACAGATACGCAGTATTTT. This chain links TRBV10-3 with TRBJ2-3; 10 bases fit TRBD2. The CDR3 length is 17 residues. V shed 5 bases, J shed 0 bases, and the junction held 8 bases outside the gene matches. CDR1 is ENHRY and CDR2 is SYGVKD in the germline V gene.

The chain uses TRBV10-3 and TRBJ2-7, with 10 bases identical to TRBD2. This CDR3 is 17 amino acids long. Trimming at V came to 5 bases and at J to 3 bases, leaving 13 bases not matched to a gene. Germline values: CDR1 ENHRY, CDR2 SYGVKD. CDR3 sequence: CAISPKGAGGLGYEQYF. CDR3 in DNA: TGTGCCATCAGTCCCAAAGGAGCGGGAGGGCTAGGCTACGAGCAGTACTTC.

The chain employs TRBV4-2 and TRBJ2-1; 13 bases are a match to TRBD2. Trimming removed 7 bases from V and 9 bases from J; junction bases left unmatched: 3. Germline CDR1 and CDR2: LGHNA and YNFKEQ. The CDR3 has 13 residues. CDR3 sequence (DNA): TGTGCCAGCACGGGACTAGCGGGACCTGAGCAGTTCTTC. Amino acids: CASTGLAGPEQFF.

The chain recombines TRBV5-4 with TRBJ2-1; D is ambiguous. Germline V lookup: CDR1 SGHNT, CDR2 YYREEE (reference sequence). The V end was cut by 0 bases, the J end by 0 bases, with 7 bases between. The CDR3 has 15 amino acids. The CDR3 is CASSLGPGSYNEQFF. The CDR3 DNA sequence: TGTGCCAGCAGCTTGGGTCCGGGCTCCTACAATGAGCAGTTCTTC.

The chain recombines TRBV7-2 with TRBJ1-1; no definite D call. This CDR3 comprises 14 residues. V dropped 5 bases and J dropped 4 bases, with 14 bases sitting between them. Germline lookup yields CDR1 SGHTA and CDR2 FQGNSA. CDR3: CASSPEGFSTEAFF. In nucleotides, the CDR3 is TGTGCCAGCAGCCCAGAGGGCTTTAGCACTGAAGCTTTCTTT. The variable domain in full, completed from reference TRBV7-2 and TRBJ1-1, reads GAGVSQSPSNKVTEKGKDVELRCDPISGHTALYWYRQSLGQGLEFLIYFQGNSAPDKSGLPSDRFSAERTGGSVSTLTIQRTQQEDSAVYLCASSPEGFSTEAFFGQGTRLTVV.

The chain employs TRBV19 and TRBJ2-1; 10 bases agree with TRBD2. The CDR3 length is 14 residues. V dropped 10 bases and J dropped 2; count of bases not matched to a gene: 5. The germline V gene has CDR1 LNHDA and CDR2 SQIVND (reference sequence). As DNA, the CDR3 is TGTGCCACCTTGGGACTAGCGACCTACAATGAGCAGTTCTTC. Its protein is CATLGLATYNEQFF.

This chain links TRBV7-2 with TRBJ2-1; TRBD2 matches 10 bases. Trimming removed 4 bases from V and 3 bases from J; junction bases left unmatched: 3. This CDR3 has 15 amino acids. CDR1 and CDR2 (germline): SGHTA, FQGNSA. The CDR3 here is CASSSSGSIYNEQFF. CDR3 in DNA: TGTGCCAGCAGCTCTAGCGGGAGCATCTACAATGAGCAGTTCTTC.

This clone was seen just once. The chain combines TRBV14 with TRBJ1-2; a weak D match, TRBD1 (6 bases). CDR3 length equals 14 residues. Per the germline V gene, CDR1 is SGHDN and CDR2 is FVKESK. V was clipped by 1 base and J by 5 bases, with 11 bases between them. The CDR3 sequence: CASSQGQVCYGYTF. The CDR3 DNA reads TGTGCCAGCAGCCAAGGACAGGTTTGTTATGGCTACACCTTC.

The rearrangement links TRBV5-1 to TRBJ1-2; no reliable D call. Trimming stripped 4 bases from V and 8 bases from J, with 15 bases between. This CDR3 region has 13 residues. In germline, CDR1 is SGHRS, CDR2 YFSETQ. CDR3 loop: CASSPGSGRGYTF. The CDR3 nucleotides read TGCGCCAGCAGCCCGGGGTCGGGTAGAGGCTACACCTTC.

This chain links TRBV25-1 with TRBJ1-1; D remains unclear. Trimming pared 3 bases from V and 2 bases from J, leaving 7 bases between. Germline V gives CDR1 MGHDK, CDR2 SYGVNS. The CDR3 length is 13 residues. CDR3 coding DNA: TGTGCCAGCAGTGAGAGGAGAAACACTGAAGCTTTCTTT. Its translation is CASSERRNTEAFF.

The chain links TRBV18 to TRBJ1-1; no clear D gene. The CDR3 is 14 residues long. V lost 4 bases, J lost 1 base, and 10 bases lay in between. Germline loops: CDR1 KGHSH, CDR2 LQKENI. In DNA form, the CDR3 reads TGTGCCAGCTCACGAACGAGTGCGAACACTGAAGCTTTCTTT. This sequence encodes CASSRTSANTEAFF. The full variable domain, completed using reference TRBV18 and TRBJ1-1, is NAGVMQNPRHLVRRRGQEARLRCSPMKGHSHVYWYRQLPEEGLKFMVYLQKENIIDESGMPKERFSAEFPKEGPSILRIQQVVRGDSAAYFCASSRTSANTEAFFGQGTRLTVV.

This sequence joins TRBV30 and TRBJ1-1, with 10 bases lining up with TRBD1. Germline V lookup: CDR1 GTSNPN, CDR2 SVGIG (reference sequence). Trimming at V came to 2 bases and at J to 5 bases, leaving 5 bases not matched to a gene. This CDR3 is 14 amino acids long. CDR3 sequence: CAWSPGQGLTEAFF. The CDR3 DNA follows: TGTGCCTGGAGTCCGGGACAGGGGTTGACTGAAGCTTTCTTT.

The CDR3 nucleotides are TGTGCCAGCAGTGGACAGGGAACTAACTATGGCTACACCTTC. As protein: CASSGQGTNYGYTF. This rearrangement joins TRBV2 to TRBJ1-2; 7 bases line up with TRBD1. J lost 0 bases, V lost 4 bases, and 2 bases had no gene match. The CDR3 is 14 residues long. The germline gives CDR1 SNHLY, CDR2 FYNNEI.

This chain connects TRBV3-1 (or the pseudogene TRBV3-2) to TRBJ2-1; TRBD2 matches 12 bases. Germline CDR1 and CDR2: LGHDT and YNNKEL (reference sequence). V lost 5 bases, J lost 9 bases, and 14 bases stayed unmatched. The CDR3 runs to 17 residues. The CDR3 DNA sequence: TGTGCCAGCAGCTCCCCTCGGACTAGCGGGAAAAAGAGTGAGCAGTTCTTC. This translates into CASSSPRTSGKKSEQFF.

The genes are TRBV6-5 and TRBJ2-7; D remains unclear. Germline CDR1 MNHEY, CDR2 SVGAGI. This CDR3 comprises 14 residues. Trimming removed 0 bases at V and 2 bases at J, with 8 bases between. The CDR3 nucleotides are TGTGCCAGCAGTTACTCCCCAGGAACCTACGAGCAGTACTTC. It translates to CASSYSPGTYEQYF.

The chain joins TRBV6-5 to TRBJ1-2, with TRBD1 matching 8 bases. J lost 3 bases, V lost 7 bases, and 7 bases had no gene match. In germline, CDR1 is MNHEY, CDR2 SVGAGI. The CDR3 runs to 14 residues. For the CDR3, the DNA is TGTGCCAGCATTAACAGGGGGTTCGACTATGGCTACACCTTC. This codes for CASINRGFDYGYTF.

The rearrangement joins TRBV5-1 to TRBJ2-1; maybe TRBD2 (6 bases). The CDR3 loop spans 16 amino acids. V was pared by 2 bases and J by 0 bases, with 12 bases between. Germline CDR1 reads SGHRS; CDR2 reads YFSETQ. CDR3 in DNA: TGCGCCAGCAGCTTTGTAGCGGAAAGCTCCTACAATGAGCAGTTCTTC. Translated: CASSFVAESSYNEQFF.

The J gene is TRBJ2-7, the V gene TRBV30; 11 bases are a match to TRBD2. The junction had 1 base not matched to a gene; V was cut back by 6 bases and J by 3 bases. CDR1 and CDR2 (germline): GTSNPN, SVGIG (reference sequence). The CDR3 loop spans 12 amino acids. CDR3 nucleotides: TGTGCCTGCGGGACTAGCGGCTACGAGCAGTACTTC. Translating gives CACGTSGYEQYF.

The rearrangement links TRBV29-1 to TRBJ2-3, with D maybe TRBD1 (6 bases). There are 15 residues in the CDR3. Trimming removed 3 bases at V and 1 base at J, with 14 bases between. CDR1 is SQVTM and CDR2 is ANQGSEA in the germline V gene. CDR3 amino acids: CSVDLDRLRTDTQYF. For the CDR3, the DNA is TGCAGCGTTGATTTAGACAGGCTCCGCACAGATACGCAGTATTTT.

The V and J genes are TRBV11-2 and TRBJ1-2; TRBD1 is a possible D gene (5 bases). Germline V gene lookup returns CDR1 SGHAT and CDR2 FQNNGV. The CDR3 spans 15 residues. The V gene lost 0 bases and the J gene lost 3 bases, with 11 bases spanning the gap. The DNA of the CDR3 is TGTGCCAGCAGCTTAGATTGGGGGGTCGACTATGGCTACACCTTC. Amino acids: CASSLDWGVDYGYTF.

The chain recombines TRBV9 with TRBJ1-6; a possible D gene is TRBD1 (6 bases). With 0 bases removed from V and 4 bases from J, the gap between germline ends came to 11 bases. Germline V gene data show CDR1 as SGDLS and CDR2 as YYNGEE. The CDR3 runs to 16 residues. The CDR3 region is CASSVEGDTYNSPLHF. CDR3 bases: TGTGCCAGCAGCGTAGAAGGGGACACTTATAATTCACCCCTCCACTTT.

The count of this clone is one. This sequence joins TRBV5-1 and TRBJ1-1; D is perhaps TRBD1 (5 bases). This CDR3 comprises 14 residues. Germline V gene data show CDR1 as SGHRS and CDR2 as YFSETQ. V shed 1 base and J shed 5 bases, with 12 bases lying between them. The CDR3 DNA is TGCGCCAGCAGCTTGTTGTCCAGGGAAACTGAAGCTTTCTTT. This codes for CASSLLSRETEAFF. The variable domain in full, with the rest retrieved from reference TRBV5-1 and TRBJ1-1, is KAGVTQTPRYLIKTRGQQVTLSCSPISGHRSVSWYQQTPGQGLQFLFEYFSETQRNKGNFPGRFSGRQFSNSRSEMNVSTLELGDSALYLCASSLLSRETEAFFGQGTRLTVV.

The chain's CDR3 is CASSLGPQETQYF. In DNA, the CDR3 is TGTGCCAGCAGCTTAGGGCCCCAAGAGACCCAGTACTTC. The chain employs TRBV7-3 and TRBJ2-5; D is unclear. Trimming removed 2 bases from V and 1 base from J, with 5 bases in between. CDR3 size: 13 residues. Germline CDR1 reads SGHTA; CDR2 reads FQGTGA. Using reference TRBV7-3 and TRBJ2-5 for the parts outside the CDR3, the full variable domain is GAGVSQTPSNKVTEKGKYVELRCDPISGHTALYWYRQSLGQGPEFLIYFQGTGAADDSGLPNDRFFAVRPEGSVSTLKIQRTERGDSAVYLCASSLGPQETQYFGPGTRLLVL.

This chain uses TRBV6-1 with TRBJ1-5; the match to TRBD1 covers 10 bases. The V gene end was trimmed by 6 bases and the J gene end by 8 bases; junction bases not matched to a gene: 7. From germline, CDR1 is MNHNS and CDR2 SASEGT. The CDR3 totals 14 residues. CDR3 nucleotide sequence: TGTGCCAGCAGGCGACAGGGGGCGATCGAGCCCCAGCATTTT. Translating gives CASRRQGAIEPQHF.